Reported below is one TCR beta chain. The antigen is unknown. This sample is drawn from a study of post-analysis software for immune sequencing data. Overall study: The cohort encompassed relapsing-remitting, secondary progressive and progressive-relapsing multiple sclerosis disease courses. General study findings and limits: Controls' normalized Chao1 diversity significantly exceeded that of multiple sclerosis patients. F measure clustering grouped samples strongly by preparation batch. Elevated frequency relative to controls characterized roughly 5 TRBV segments in patients, TRBV5-6, TRBV5-1 and TRBV20-1 among them.

Prepared libraries of TCR beta cDNA carried unique molecular identifiers. T cells numbering about 0.85 to 11 million yielded cDNA molecules that totaled approximately 500,000. TCRdb redid the calling of the PCR reads with MiXCR, one entry per CDR3 protein. The sample shows about 200,000 distinct CDR3 sequences, 29% of them seen only once. Germline V CDR1 and CDR2: SGHRS, YFSETQ. V lost 4 bases and J lost 4, with 11 bases in between. The CDR3 totals 13 residues. The sequence derives from a girl aged 2-17 years with multiple sclerosis. The sequencing sample was made of blood. The V gene is TRBV5-1, the J gene TRBJ1-1, with D unresolved. In DNA form, the CDR3 reads TGCGCCAGCAGCCCGGAAACCCTCACTGAAGCTTTCTTT. Translation: CASSPETLTEAFF.